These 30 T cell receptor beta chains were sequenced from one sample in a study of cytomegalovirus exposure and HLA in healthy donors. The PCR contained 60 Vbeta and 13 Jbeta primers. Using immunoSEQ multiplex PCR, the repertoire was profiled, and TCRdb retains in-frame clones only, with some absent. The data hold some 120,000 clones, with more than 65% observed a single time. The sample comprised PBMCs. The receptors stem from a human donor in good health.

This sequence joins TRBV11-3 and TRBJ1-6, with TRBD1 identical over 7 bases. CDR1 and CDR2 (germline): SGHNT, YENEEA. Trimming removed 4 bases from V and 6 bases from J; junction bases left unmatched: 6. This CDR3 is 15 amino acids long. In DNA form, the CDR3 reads TGTGCCAGCAGCTCCCAGGGACAGCCTAATTCACCCCTCCACTTT. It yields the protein CASSSQGQPNSPLHF.

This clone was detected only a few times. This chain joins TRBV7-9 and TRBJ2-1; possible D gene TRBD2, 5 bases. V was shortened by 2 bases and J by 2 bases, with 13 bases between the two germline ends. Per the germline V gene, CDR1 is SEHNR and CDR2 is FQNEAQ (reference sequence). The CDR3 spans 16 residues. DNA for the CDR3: TGTGCCAGCAGCTTAACTAGGGCCTCCACCTACAATGAGCAGTTCTTC. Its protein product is CASSLTRASTYNEQFF.

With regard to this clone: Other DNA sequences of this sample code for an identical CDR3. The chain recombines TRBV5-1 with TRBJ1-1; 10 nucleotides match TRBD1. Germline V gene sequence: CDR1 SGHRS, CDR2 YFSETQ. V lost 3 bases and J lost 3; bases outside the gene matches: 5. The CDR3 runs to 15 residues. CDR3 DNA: TGCGCCAGCAGCTCGGGAGGGACAGGGGACACTGAAGCTTTCTTT. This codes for CASSSGGTGDTEAFF.

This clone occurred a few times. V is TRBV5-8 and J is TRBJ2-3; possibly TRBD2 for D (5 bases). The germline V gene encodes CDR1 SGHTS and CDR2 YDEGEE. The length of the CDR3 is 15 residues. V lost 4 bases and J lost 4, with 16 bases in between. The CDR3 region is CASSPVIEGSDTQYF. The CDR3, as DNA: TGTGCCAGCAGCCCCGTAATCGAGGGCTCAGATACGCAGTATTTT.

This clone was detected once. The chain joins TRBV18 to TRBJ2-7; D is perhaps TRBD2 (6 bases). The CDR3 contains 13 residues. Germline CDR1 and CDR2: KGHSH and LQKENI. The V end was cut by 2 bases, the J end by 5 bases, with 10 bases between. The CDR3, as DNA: TGTGCCAGCTCACCAGGAGGGACGGACGAGCAGTACTTC. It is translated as CASSPGGTDEQYF.

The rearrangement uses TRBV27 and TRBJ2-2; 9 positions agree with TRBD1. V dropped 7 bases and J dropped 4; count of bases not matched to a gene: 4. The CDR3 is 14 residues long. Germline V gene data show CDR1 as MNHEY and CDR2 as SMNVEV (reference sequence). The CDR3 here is CASTTGGTTGELFF. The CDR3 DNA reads TGTGCCAGCACGACAGGGGGTACCACCGGGGAGCTGTTTTTT.

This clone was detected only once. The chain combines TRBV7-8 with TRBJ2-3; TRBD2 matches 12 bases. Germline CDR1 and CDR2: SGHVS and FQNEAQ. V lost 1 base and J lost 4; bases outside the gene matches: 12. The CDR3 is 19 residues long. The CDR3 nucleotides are TGTGCCAGCAGCTTAGTTAGGCTAGCGGGAGGGCCTGACGCAGATACGCAGTATTTT. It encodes CASSLVRLAGGPDADTQYF.

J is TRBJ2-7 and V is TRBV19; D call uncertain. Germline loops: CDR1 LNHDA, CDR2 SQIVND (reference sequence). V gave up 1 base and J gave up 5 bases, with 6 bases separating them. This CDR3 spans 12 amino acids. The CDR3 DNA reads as TGTGCCAGTAGTATAGGGAGCCACGAGCAGTACTTC. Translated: CASSIGSHEQYF.

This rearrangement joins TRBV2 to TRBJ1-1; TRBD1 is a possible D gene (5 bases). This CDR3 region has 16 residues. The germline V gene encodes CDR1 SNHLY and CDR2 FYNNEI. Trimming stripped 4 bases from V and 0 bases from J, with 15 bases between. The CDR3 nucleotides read TGTGCCAGCAGTGCCAGGGCGCTGGGAATGAACACTGAAGCTTTCTTT. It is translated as CASSARALGMNTEAFF.

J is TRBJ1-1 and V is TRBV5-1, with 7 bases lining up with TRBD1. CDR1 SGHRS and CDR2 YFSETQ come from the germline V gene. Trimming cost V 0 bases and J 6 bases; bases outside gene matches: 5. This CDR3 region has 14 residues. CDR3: CASSLGQGRAEAFF. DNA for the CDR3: TGCGCCAGCAGCTTGGGACAGGGAAGGGCTGAAGCTTTCTTT.

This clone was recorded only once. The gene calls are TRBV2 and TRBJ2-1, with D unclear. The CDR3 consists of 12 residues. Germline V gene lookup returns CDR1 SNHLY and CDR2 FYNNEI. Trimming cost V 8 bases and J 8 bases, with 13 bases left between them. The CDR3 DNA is TGTGCCAGCGACATAGGTCTTGATGAGCAGTTCTTC. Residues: CASDIGLDEQFF.

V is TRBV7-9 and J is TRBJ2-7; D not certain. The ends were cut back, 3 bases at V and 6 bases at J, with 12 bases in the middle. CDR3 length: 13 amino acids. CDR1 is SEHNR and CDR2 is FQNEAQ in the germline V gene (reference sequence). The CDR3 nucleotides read TGTGCCAGCAGCTTCGCGAGTAGATCCGAGCAGTACTTC. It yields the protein CASSFASRSEQYF.

CDR3 sequence reads: CASSSLIGAGTQYF. DNA of the CDR3: TGTGCCAGCAGCTCCCTGATCGGTGCTGGGACCCAGTACTTC. The chain uses TRBV7-2 and TRBJ2-5; D remains unclear. This CDR3 has 14 amino acids. Germline V gives CDR1 SGHTA, CDR2 FQGNSA. V was trimmed by 4 bases and J by 7 bases, leaving 16 bases between them.

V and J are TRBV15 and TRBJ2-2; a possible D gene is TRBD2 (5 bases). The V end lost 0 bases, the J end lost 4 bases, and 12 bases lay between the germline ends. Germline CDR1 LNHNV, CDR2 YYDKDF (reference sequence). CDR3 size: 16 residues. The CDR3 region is CATSRDSAVRTGELFF. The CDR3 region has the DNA TGTGCCACCAGCAGAGATTCAGCGGTTCGCACCGGGGAGCTGTTTTTT.

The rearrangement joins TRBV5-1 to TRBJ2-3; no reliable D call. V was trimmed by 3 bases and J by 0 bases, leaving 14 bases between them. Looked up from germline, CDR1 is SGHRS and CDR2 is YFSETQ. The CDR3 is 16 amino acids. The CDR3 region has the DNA TGCGCCAGCAGCTCAGATACTATAACCAGCACAGATACGCAGTATTTT. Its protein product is CASSSDTITSTDTQYF.

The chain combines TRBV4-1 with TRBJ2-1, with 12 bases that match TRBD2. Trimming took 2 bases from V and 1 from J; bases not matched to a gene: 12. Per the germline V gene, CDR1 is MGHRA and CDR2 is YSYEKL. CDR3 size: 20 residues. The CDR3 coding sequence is TGCGCCAGCAGCCAAAATAGAGGGGCACTAGCGGGAGGATCCTACAATGAGCAGTTCTTC. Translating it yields CASSQNRGALAGGSYNEQFF.

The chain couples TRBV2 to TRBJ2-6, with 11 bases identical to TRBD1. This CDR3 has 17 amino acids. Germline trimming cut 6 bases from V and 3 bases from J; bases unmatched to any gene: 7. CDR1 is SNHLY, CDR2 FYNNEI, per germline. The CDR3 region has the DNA TGTGCCAGCAGCGCCGGACAGGGGGCGCGTGGGGCCAACGTCCTGACTTTC. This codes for CASSAGQGARGANVLTF.

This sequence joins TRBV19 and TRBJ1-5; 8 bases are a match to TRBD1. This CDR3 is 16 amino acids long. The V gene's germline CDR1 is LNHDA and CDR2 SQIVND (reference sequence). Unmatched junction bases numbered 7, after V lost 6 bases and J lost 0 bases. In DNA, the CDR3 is TGTGCCAGTAGGACGACAGGGGAATATAGCAATCAGCCCCAGCATTTT. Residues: CASRTTGEYSNQPQHF.

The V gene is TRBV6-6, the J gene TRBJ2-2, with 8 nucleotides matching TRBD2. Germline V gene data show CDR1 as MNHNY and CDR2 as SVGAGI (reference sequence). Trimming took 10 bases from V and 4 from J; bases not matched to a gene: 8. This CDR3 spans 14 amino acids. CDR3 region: CAISGGGSTGELFF. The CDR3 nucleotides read TGTGCCATTTCAGGCGGGGGGAGCACCGGGGAGCTGTTTTTT.

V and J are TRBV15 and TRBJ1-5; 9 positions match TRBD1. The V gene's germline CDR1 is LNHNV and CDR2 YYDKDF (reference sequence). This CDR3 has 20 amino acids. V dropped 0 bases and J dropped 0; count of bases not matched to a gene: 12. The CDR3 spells CATSRDRRGQGIYSNQPQHF. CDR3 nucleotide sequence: TGTGCCACCAGCAGAGATCGGCGTGGACAGGGGATTTATAGCAATCAGCCCCAGCATTTT.

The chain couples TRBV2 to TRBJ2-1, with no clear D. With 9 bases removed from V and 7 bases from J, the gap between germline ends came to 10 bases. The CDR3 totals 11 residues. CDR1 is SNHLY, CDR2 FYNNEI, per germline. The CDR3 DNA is TGTGCCAGTACCCGACTGAATGAGCAGTTCTTC. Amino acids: CASTRLNEQFF.

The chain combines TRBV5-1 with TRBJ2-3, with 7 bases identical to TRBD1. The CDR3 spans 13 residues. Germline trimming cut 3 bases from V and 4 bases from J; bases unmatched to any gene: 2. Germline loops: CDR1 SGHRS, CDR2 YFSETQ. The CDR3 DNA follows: TGCGCCAGCAGCTCACAGGGGTCAGATACGCAGTATTTT. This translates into CASSSQGSDTQYF. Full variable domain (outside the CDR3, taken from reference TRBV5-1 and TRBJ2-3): KAGVTQTPRYLIKTRGQQVTLSCSPISGHRSVSWYQQTPGQGLQFLFEYFSETQRNKGNFPGRFSGRQFSNSRSEMNVSTLELGDSALYLCASSSQGSDTQYFGPGTRLTVL.

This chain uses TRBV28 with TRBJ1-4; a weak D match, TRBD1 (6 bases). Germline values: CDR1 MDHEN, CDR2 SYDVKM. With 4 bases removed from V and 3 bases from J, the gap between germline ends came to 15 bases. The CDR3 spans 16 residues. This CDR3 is CASSSDQGLANEKLFF. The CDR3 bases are TGTGCCAGCAGTTCGGACCAGGGGTTAGCTAATGAAAAACTGTTTTTT.

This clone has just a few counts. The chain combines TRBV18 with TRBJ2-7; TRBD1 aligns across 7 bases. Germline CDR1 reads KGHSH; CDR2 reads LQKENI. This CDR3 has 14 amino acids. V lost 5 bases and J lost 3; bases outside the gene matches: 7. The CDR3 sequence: CASSTRQGDYEQYF. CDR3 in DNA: TGTGCCAGCTCAACTCGACAGGGTGACTACGAGCAGTACTTC.

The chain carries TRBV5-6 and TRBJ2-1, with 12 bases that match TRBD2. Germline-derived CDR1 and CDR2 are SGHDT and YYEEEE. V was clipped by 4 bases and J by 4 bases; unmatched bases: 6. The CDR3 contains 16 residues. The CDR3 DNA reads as TGTGCCAGCAGCGATATGACTAGCGGGAGTTACAATGAGCAGTTCTTC. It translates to CASSDMTSGSYNEQFF.

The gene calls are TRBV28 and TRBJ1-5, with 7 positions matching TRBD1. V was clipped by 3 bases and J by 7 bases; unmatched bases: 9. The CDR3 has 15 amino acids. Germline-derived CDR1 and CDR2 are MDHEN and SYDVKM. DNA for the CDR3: TGTGCCAGCAGTTTGGCCGACAGGGTCAGGCAGCCCCAGCATTTT. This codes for CASSLADRVRQPQHF.

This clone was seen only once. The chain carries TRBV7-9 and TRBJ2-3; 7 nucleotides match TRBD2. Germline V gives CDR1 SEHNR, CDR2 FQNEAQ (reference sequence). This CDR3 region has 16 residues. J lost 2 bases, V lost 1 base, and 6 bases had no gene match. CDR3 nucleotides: TGTGCCAGCAGCTTAGGCGGGAGAGGCCCCACAGATACGCAGTATTTT. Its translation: CASSLGGRGPTDTQYF.

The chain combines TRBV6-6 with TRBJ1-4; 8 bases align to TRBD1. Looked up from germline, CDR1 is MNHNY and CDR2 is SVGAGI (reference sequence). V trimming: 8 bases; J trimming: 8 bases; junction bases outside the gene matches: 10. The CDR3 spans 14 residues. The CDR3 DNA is TGTGCCAGCGGGGCAGGGGGCGCTAGGGAAAAACTGTTTTTT. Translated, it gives CASGAGGAREKLFF.

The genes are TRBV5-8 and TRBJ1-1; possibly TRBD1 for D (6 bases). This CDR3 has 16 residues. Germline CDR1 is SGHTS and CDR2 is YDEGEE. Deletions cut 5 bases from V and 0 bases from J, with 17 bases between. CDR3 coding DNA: TGTGCCAGCAGTTATTCTGGGGGCCCTTTGAACACTGAAGCTTTCTTT. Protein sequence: CASSYSGGPLNTEAFF.

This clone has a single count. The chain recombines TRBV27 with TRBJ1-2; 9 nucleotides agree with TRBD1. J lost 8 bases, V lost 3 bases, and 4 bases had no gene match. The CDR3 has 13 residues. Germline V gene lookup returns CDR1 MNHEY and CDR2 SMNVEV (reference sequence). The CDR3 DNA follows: TGTGCCAGCAGTTTGTACAGGGGGCAAGGCTACACCTTC. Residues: CASSLYRGQGYTF.